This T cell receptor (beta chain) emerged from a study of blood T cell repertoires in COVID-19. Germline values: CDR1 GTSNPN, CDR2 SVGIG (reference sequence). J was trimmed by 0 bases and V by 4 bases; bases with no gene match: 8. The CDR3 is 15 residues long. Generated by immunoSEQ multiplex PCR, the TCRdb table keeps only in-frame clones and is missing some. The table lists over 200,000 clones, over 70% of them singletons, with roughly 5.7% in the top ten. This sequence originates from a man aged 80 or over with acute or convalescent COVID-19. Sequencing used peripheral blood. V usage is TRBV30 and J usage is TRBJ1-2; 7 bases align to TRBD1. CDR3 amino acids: CAWTPSGGSNYGYTF. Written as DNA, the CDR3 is TGTGCCTGGACCCCCTCAGGGGGATCTAACTATGGCTACACCTTC.